One sample yielded the 29 T cell receptor beta chains listed below, sequenced in a study of T cell changes during pregnancy in multiple sclerosis (dated by TCRdb to the late 2010s). Library preparation employed the immunoSEQ multiplex PCR assay. TCRdb took over this immuneACCESS table, retaining in-frame rearrangements with V and J assigned. Such tables are incomplete; in checked studies, under half of the missing clones stem from an unresolved V gene, and the remainder is unexplained. The table for this sample lists more than 55,000 clones; roughly 94% of them were counted only once. The ten most abundant clones make up about 3% of the sample. The material was CD8+ T cells from peripheral blood mononuclear cells, obtained in the third trimester of pregnancy. These TCRs come from a female donor with multiple sclerosis, enrolled in a pregnancy study.

DNA for the CDR3: TGTGCCAGCAGTCCACCGGGACTCAGCTACGAGCAGTACTTC. This encodes CASSPPGLSYEQYF. The chain employs TRBV27 and TRBJ2-7; weak D call: TRBD2 (6 bases). The CDR3 runs to 14 residues. CDR1 and CDR2 from the germline V gene are MNHEY and SMNVEV (reference sequence). V lost 5 bases, J lost 3 bases, and 14 bases lay in between.

The rearrangement joins TRBV4-3 to TRBJ2-1; 8 bases are a match to TRBD2. With 3 bases clipped from V and 2 bases from J, the junction kept 6 bases outside the gene matches. CDR1 is LGHNA, CDR2 YSLEER, per germline. The CDR3 is 16 amino acids. The CDR3 region has the DNA TGCGCCAGCAGCCATGCAACTAGCGGAACCTACAATGAGCAGTTCTTC. Amino acids: CASSHATSGTYNEQFF.

This clone was recorded only once. The gene calls are TRBV6-6 and TRBJ1-5; D remains ambiguous. The CDR3 has 12 amino acids. Germline lookup yields CDR1 MNHNY and CDR2 SVGAGI (reference sequence). Trimming took 5 bases from V and 9 from J, leaving 11 bases between them. The CDR3 loop reads CASSLTRVPQHF. In DNA form, the CDR3 reads TGTGCCAGCAGTCTAACCCGGGTGCCCCAGCATTTT.

V and J are TRBV13 and TRBJ1-1; D is unresolved. The CDR3 spans 16 residues. Trimming removed 1 base from V and 5 bases from J, with 17 bases in between. CDR1 and CDR2 (germline): PRHDT, FYEKMQ (reference sequence). CDR3 region: CASSLVTRGFGTEAFF. The DNA of the CDR3 is TGTGCCAGCAGCTTAGTAACACGGGGATTCGGAACTGAAGCTTTCTTT. The full variable domain, rest sourced from reference TRBV13 and TRBJ1-1, is AAGVIQSPRHLIKEKRETATLKCYPIPRHDTVYWYQQGPGQDPQFLISFYEKMQSDKGSIPDRFSAQQFSDYHSELNMSSLELGDSALYFCASSLVTRGFGTEAFFGQGTRLTVV.

This clone was counted a single time. The chain joins TRBV7-9 to TRBJ1-4; 11 bases fit TRBD1. CDR3 length equals 16 residues. The germline V gene has CDR1 SEHNR and CDR2 FQNEAQ (reference sequence). After removal of 3 bases from V and 8 bases from J, the junction contained 8 bases not matched to a gene. The DNA of the CDR3 is TGTGCCAGCAGCTTTCAACTGGACAGGGGGCGGGAAAAACTGTTTTTT. Its translation: CASSFQLDRGREKLFF.

The gene calls are TRBV21-1 and TRBJ1-1. TRBV21-1 is given as a pseudogene. The CDR3 is made up of 15 amino acids. CDR3 nucleotides: TGTGCCAGCAGTTTATTGCTAGCTATTCGCACTGAAGCTTTCTTT. The encoded protein is CASSLLLAIRTEAFF.

This sequence joins TRBV5-4 and TRBJ2-1, with 9 bases that match TRBD2. The CDR3 is made up of 15 amino acids. Germline loops: CDR1 SGHNT, CDR2 YYREEE (reference sequence). V shed 4 bases, J shed 4 bases, and the junction held 6 bases outside the gene matches. For the CDR3, the DNA is TGTGCCAGCAGCCCGACTAGCGGACAATACAATGAGCAGTTCTTC. Its protein is CASSPTSGQYNEQFF.

This clone appeared a few times. The J gene is TRBJ1-1, the V gene TRBV6-5; 12 bases are shared with TRBD1. The CDR3 contains 14 residues. Germline values: CDR1 MNHEY, CDR2 SVGAGI. J was trimmed by 6 bases and V by 5 bases; bases with no gene match: 4. DNA for the CDR3: TGTGCCAGCAGTCCGGGACAGGGGGCCGCTGAAGCTTTCTTT. It is translated as CASSPGQGAAEAFF.

The rearrangement joins TRBV7-9 to TRBJ2-1, with 8 bases aligning to TRBD2. Germline V gives CDR1 SEHNR, CDR2 FQNEAQ (reference sequence). CDR3 length: 16 residues. V was pared by 0 bases and J by 7 bases, with 8 bases of the junction left unmatched. This chain's CDR3 is CASSLARTSGGNEQFF. The CDR3 DNA reads TGTGCCAGCAGCTTAGCGCGAACTAGCGGAGGGAATGAGCAGTTCTTC.

The V and J genes are TRBV27 and TRBJ2-7, with D possibly being TRBD2 (6 bases). CDR3 size: 16 residues. CDR1 is MNHEY, CDR2 SMNVEV, per germline (reference sequence). V gave up 4 bases and J gave up 0 bases, with 16 bases separating them. The CDR3: CASSSRGLPNSYEQYF. As DNA, the CDR3 is TGTGCCAGCAGTTCTCGGGGACTTCCAAACTCCTACGAGCAGTACTTC.

The chain couples TRBV12-5 to TRBJ1-2; TRBD1 matches 10 bases. The germline CDR1 and CDR2 sequences are LGHNT and FRNRAP. V trimming: 6 bases; J trimming: 4 bases; junction bases outside the gene matches: 11. The CDR3 extends over 16 amino acids. CDR3 residues: CASGRSPGQGIYGYTF. CDR3 in DNA: TGTGCTAGTGGCCGCTCGCCGGGACAGGGGATCTATGGCTACACCTTC. The variable domain in full, with the rest retrieved from reference TRBV12-5 and TRBJ1-2, is DARVTQTPRHKVTEMGQEVTMRCQPILGHNTVFWYRQTMMQGLELLAYFRNRAPLDDSGMPKDRFSAEMPDATLATLKIQPSEPRDSAVYFCASGRSPGQGIYGYTFGSGTRLTVV.

The CDR3 loop reads CASSSSGPYEQYF. CDR3 sequence (DNA): TGTGCCAGCAGCTCTAGCGGGCCCTACGAGCAGTACTTC. The J gene is TRBJ2-7, the V gene TRBV5-4; 8 positions agree with TRBD2. The CDR3 runs 13 residues. The germline gives CDR1 SGHNT, CDR2 YYREEE (reference sequence). Trimming at V came to 3 bases and at J to 2 bases, leaving 1 base not matched to a gene.

This clone occurred once. The chain links TRBV13 to TRBJ2-7, with D possibly TRBD1 on 5 matching bases. This CDR3 comprises 14 residues. Trimming cost V 3 bases and J 5 bases, with 14 bases left between them. Germline CDR1 is PRHDT and CDR2 is FYEKMQ (reference sequence). The CDR3 spells CASSFPGNTNEQYF. CDR3 DNA: TGTGCCAGCAGCTTCCCAGGGAATACAAACGAGCAGTACTTC.

V is TRBV27 and J is TRBJ1-1; 8 bases align to TRBD1. CDR1 is MNHEY, CDR2 SMNVEV, per germline (reference sequence). The CDR3 runs 15 residues. J lost 11 bases, V lost 5 bases, and 16 bases had no gene match. The CDR3 DNA reads as TGTGCCAGCAGTCCCTCGACAGGGGCACTTCTCAAGGCTTTCTTT. Amino acids: CASSPSTGALLKAFF.

The DNA for the CDR3 is TGTGCCAGCAGTTCCTACCCTCGACTAGCGGGAGTCAATGAGCAGTTCTTC. This translates into CASSSYPRLAGVNEQFF. This sequence joins TRBV27 and TRBJ2-1, with 12 bases that match TRBD2. Germline CDR1 is MNHEY and CDR2 is SMNVEV (reference sequence). V trimming: 4 bases; J trimming: 6 bases; junction bases outside the gene matches: 10. CDR3 length equals 17 residues.

The chain uses TRBV7-9 and TRBJ1-2; D gene unclear. Germline values: CDR1 SEHNR, CDR2 FQNEAQ (reference sequence). Trimming took 1 base from V and 1 from J, leaving 10 bases between them. This CDR3 comprises 15 residues. The DNA for the CDR3 is TGTGCCAGCAGCTTAGGGTGGGAGATTAACTATGGCTACACCTTC. Encoded protein: CASSLGWEINYGYTF. The variable domain in full, completed from reference TRBV7-9 and TRBJ1-2, reads DTGVSQNPRHKITKRGQNVTFRCDPISEHNRLYWYRQTLGQGPEFLTYFQNEAQLEKSRLLSDRFSAERPKGSFSTLEIQRTEQGDSAMYLCASSLGWEINYGYTFGSGTRLTVV.

The chain has TRBV5-6 and TRBJ2-3; 9 nucleotides line up with TRBD2. Germline CDR1 reads SGHDT; CDR2 reads YYEEEE. The CDR3 totals 19 residues. Losses at the gene ends were 1 base for V and 0 bases for J; bases not matched to a gene: 12. CDR3 region: CASSLTSGSSSQSTDTQYF. CDR3 nucleotides: TGTGCCAGCAGCTTGACTAGCGGGTCCTCCTCACAAAGCACAGATACGCAGTATTTT.

The chain is built from TRBV5-4 and TRBJ2-7; 11 bases map to TRBD1. V was pared by 2 bases and J by 7 bases, with 5 bases of the junction left unmatched. This CDR3 has 14 amino acids. Germline lookup yields CDR1 SGHNT and CDR2 YYREEE (reference sequence). The CDR3 region is CASSFGTGGSEQYF. CDR3 sequence (DNA): TGTGCCAGCAGCTTCGGGACAGGGGGTTCAGAGCAGTACTTC.

The CDR3: CASSLGSSGSKDTQYF. For the CDR3, the DNA is TGTGCCAGCAGCTTAGGCTCTAGCGGGAGTAAAGATACGCAGTATTTT. The chain has TRBV7-9 and TRBJ2-3; TRBD2 agrees at 10 bases. The CDR3 contains 16 residues. CDR1 is SEHNR and CDR2 is FQNEAQ in the germline V gene (reference sequence). V lost 1 base to trimming and J lost 5 bases; unmatched junction nucleotides: 6.

This chain links TRBV27 with TRBJ2-7, with 13 bases identical to TRBD2. Per the germline V gene, CDR1 is MNHEY and CDR2 is SMNVEV (reference sequence). The CDR3 length is 15 residues. The V segment lost 6 bases and the J segment 3 bases; nucleotides outside the gene matches: 5. The chain's CDR3 is CASSGLAGVRYEQYF. As DNA, the CDR3 is TGTGCCAGCAGCGGACTAGCGGGAGTGCGCTACGAGCAGTACTTC.

In DNA form, the CDR3 reads TGTGCCAGCAGCCAAGCTTTCGGGAGGGATGTAGGCTACACCTTC. Translating it yields CASSQAFGRDVGYTF. The chain has TRBV14 and TRBJ1-2; D remains unclear. Germline V gene data show CDR1 as SGHDN and CDR2 as FVKESK. The CDR3 covers 15 residues. Trimming removed 1 base from V and 8 bases from J, with 17 bases in between.

The rearrangement uses TRBV7-9 and TRBJ2-2; no reliable D call. Trimming stripped 5 bases from V and 2 bases from J, with 18 bases between. CDR3 length: 17 amino acids. CDR1 and CDR2 (germline): SEHNR, FQNEAQ (reference sequence). The CDR3 region is CASSPGRVQINTGELFF. In nucleotides, the CDR3 is TGTGCCAGCAGCCCCGGCCGTGTACAGATTAACACCGGGGAGCTGTTTTTT.

The chain has TRBV9 and TRBJ1-3, with a weak D call TRBD1 (5 bases). This CDR3 is 17 amino acids long. In germline, CDR1 is SGDLS, CDR2 YYNGEE. V lost 4 bases to trimming and J lost 1 base, with 18 bases between them. The CDR3, as DNA: TGTGCCAGCAGCCCCTCCTTACAGGTACGATCTGGAAACACCATATATTTT. Translated, it gives CASSPSLQVRSGNTIYF.

The chain couples TRBV2 to TRBJ2-1; 8 nucleotides agree with TRBD2. Looked up from germline, CDR1 is SNHLY and CDR2 is FYNNEI. The CDR3 runs 16 residues. With V trimmed by 5 bases and J by 1 base, 7 bases remained unmatched. The CDR3 nucleotides read TGTGCCAGCAGTACATTGGCTAGCGGGTCCTACAATGAGCAGTTCTTC. Amino acids: CASSTLASGSYNEQFF. The complete variable domain, with remaining parts taken from reference TRBV2 and TRBJ2-1, reads EPEVTQTPSHQVTQMGQEVILRCVPISNHLYFYWYRQILGQKVEFLVSFYNNEISEKSEIFDDQFSVERPDGSNFTLKIRSTKLEDSAMYFCASSTLASGSYNEQFFGPGTRLTVL.

This chain joins TRBV4-3 and TRBJ2-7; the D is unclear. V was clipped by 0 bases and J by 2 bases, with 11 bases between them. Germline assignment: CDR1 LGHNA and CDR2 YSLEER. The CDR3 runs 15 residues. CDR3 in amino acids: CASSQDYDSPYEQYF. CDR3 nucleotide sequence: TGCGCCAGCAGCCAAGACTATGACTCCCCCTACGAGCAGTACTTC.

The rearrangement joins TRBV10-3 to TRBJ2-7, with D hard to call. Germline V CDR1 and CDR2: ENHRY, SYGVKD. Trimming took off 3 bases at V and 7 bases at J, with 10 bases between the two ends. The CDR3 runs to 12 residues. The CDR3 sequence: CAISDAVLEQYF. In DNA, the CDR3 is TGTGCCATCAGTGATGCAGTCTTAGAGCAGTACTTC.

This sequence joins TRBV5-4 and TRBJ2-3, with 10 bases fitting TRBD2. V lost 4 bases, J lost 4 bases, and 9 bases stayed unmatched. This CDR3 contains 16 residues. The germline V gene encodes CDR1 SGHNT and CDR2 YYREEE (reference sequence). CDR3 protein: CASSHQAGGPPDTQYF. The DNA of the CDR3 is TGTGCCAGCAGCCATCAAGCGGGAGGGCCTCCAGATACGCAGTATTTT. Looking up the rest from reference TRBV5-4 and TRBJ2-3 gives the full variable domain: ETGVTQSPTHLIKTRGQQVTLRCSSQSGHNTVSWYQQALGQGPQFIFQYYREEENGRGNFPPRFSGLQFPNYSSELNVNALELDDSALYLCASSHQAGGPPDTQYFGPGTRLTVL.

The gene calls are TRBV9 and TRBJ2-7; 7 bases map to TRBD2. Germline loops: CDR1 SGDLS, CDR2 YYNGEE. Germline trimming cut 4 bases from V and 1 base from J; bases unmatched to any gene: 8. The CDR3 is 15 amino acids. The CDR3 loop reads CASSYLGGDSYEQYF. The CDR3 nucleotides are TGTGCCAGCAGCTACTTGGGGGGGGATTCCTACGAGCAGTACTTC.

The chain combines TRBV28 with TRBJ2-7; perhaps TRBD1 as D (5 bases). The CDR3 contains 15 residues. Looked up from germline, CDR1 is MDHEN and CDR2 is SYDVKM. The germline V and J ends were trimmed by 3 bases and 2 bases, with 14 bases remaining between them. CDR3 in DNA: TGTGCCAGCAGTTTGCTGGACATAGGAGCCTACGAGCAGTACTTC. It is translated as CASSLLDIGAYEQYF.